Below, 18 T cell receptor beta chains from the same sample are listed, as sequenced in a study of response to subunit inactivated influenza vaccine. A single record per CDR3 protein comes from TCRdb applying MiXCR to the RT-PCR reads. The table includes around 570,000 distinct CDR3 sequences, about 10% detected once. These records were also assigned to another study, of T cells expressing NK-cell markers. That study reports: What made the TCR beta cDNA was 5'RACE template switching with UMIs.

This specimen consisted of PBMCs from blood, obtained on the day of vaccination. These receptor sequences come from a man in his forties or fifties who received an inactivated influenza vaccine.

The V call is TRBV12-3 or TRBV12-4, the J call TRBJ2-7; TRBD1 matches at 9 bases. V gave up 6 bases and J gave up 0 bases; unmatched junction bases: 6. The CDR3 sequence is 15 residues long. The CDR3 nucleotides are TGTGCCAGCAGCTGGGGACAGGGAACCTCCTACGAGCAGTACTTC. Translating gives CASSWGQGTSYEQYF.

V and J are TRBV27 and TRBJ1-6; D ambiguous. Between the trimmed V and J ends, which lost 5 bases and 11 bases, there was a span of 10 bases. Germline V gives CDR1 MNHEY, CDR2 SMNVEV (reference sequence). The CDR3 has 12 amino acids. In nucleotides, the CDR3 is TGTGCCAGCAGTCACCCCGGGGCACCCCTCCACTTT. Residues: CASSHPGAPLHF.

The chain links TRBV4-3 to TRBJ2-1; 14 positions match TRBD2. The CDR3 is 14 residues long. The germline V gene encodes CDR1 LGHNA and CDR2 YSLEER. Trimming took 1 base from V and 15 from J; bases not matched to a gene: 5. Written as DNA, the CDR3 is TGCGCCAGCAGCCAAGGGACTAGCGGGGGGAACTGGTTCTTC. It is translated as CASSQGTSGGNWFF.

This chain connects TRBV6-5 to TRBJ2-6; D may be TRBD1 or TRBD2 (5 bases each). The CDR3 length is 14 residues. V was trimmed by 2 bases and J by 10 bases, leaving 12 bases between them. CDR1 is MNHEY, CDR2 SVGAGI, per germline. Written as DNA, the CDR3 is TGTGCCAGCAGTTACACCCAGGGAGAAAACGTCCTGACTTTC. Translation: CASSYTQGENVLTF.

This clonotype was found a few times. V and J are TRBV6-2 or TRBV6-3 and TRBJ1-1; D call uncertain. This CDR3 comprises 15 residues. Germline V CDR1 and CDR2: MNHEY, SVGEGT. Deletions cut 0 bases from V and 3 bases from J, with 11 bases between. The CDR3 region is CASSYSPVWDTEAFF. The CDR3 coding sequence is TGTGCCAGCAGTTACTCTCCGGTATGGGACACTGAAGCTTTCTTT.

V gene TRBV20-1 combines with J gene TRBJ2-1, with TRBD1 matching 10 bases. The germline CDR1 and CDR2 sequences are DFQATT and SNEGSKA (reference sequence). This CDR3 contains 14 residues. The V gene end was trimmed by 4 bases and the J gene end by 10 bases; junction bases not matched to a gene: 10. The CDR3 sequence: CSANRDRGLREQFF. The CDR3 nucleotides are TGCAGTGCTAACCGGGACAGGGGTTTAAGGGAGCAGTTCTTC.

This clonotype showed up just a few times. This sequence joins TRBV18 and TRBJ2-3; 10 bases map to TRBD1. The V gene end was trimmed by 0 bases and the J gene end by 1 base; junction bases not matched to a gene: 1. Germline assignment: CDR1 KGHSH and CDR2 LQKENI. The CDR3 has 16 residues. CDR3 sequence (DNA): TGTGCCAGCTCACCACCGACAGGGGGCGGCACAGATACGCAGTATTTT. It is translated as CASSPPTGGGTDTQYF.

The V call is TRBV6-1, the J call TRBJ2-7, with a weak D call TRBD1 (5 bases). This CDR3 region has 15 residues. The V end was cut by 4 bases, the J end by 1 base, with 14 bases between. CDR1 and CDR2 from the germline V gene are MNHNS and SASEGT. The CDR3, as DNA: TGTGCCAGCAGTGCCACGGTAGGACATTCCTACGAGCAGTACTTC. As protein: CASSATVGHSYEQYF.

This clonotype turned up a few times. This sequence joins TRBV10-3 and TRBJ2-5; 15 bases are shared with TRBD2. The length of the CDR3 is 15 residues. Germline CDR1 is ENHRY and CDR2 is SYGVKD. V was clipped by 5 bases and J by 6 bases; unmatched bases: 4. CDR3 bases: TGTGCCATCAGTCCCGGGACTAGCGGGAGGCAGACCCAGTACTTC. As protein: CAISPGTSGRQTQYF.

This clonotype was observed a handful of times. The CDR3 DNA is TGTGCCAGCAGTAGCATAGCGGGAGCAAGCGAGCAGTACTTC. Amino acid sequence: CASSSIAGASEQYF. The chain has TRBV3-1 and TRBJ2-7, with 9 bases that match TRBD2. From germline, CDR1 is LGHDT and CDR2 YNNKEL (reference sequence). Unmatched junction bases numbered 9, after V lost 6 bases and J lost 6 bases. This CDR3 has 14 residues.

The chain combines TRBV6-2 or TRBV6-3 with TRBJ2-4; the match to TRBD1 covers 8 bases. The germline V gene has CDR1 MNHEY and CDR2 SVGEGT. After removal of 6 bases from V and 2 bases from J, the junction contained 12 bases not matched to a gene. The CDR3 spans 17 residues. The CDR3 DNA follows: TGTGCCAGCAGCTACCCTAGCCAGGGGGCTTCCAAAAACATTCAGTACTTC. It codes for CASSYPSQGASKNIQYF.

DNA of the CDR3: TGTGCCAGCAGCTTGGGGCTAGCGCGGGACGAGCAGTACTTC. Protein: CASSLGLARDEQYF. This rearrangement joins TRBV5-6 to TRBJ2-7; D perhaps matches TRBD2 (6 bases). V lost 0 bases to trimming and J lost 5 bases, with 12 bases between them. The germline gives CDR1 SGHDT, CDR2 YYEEEE. CDR3 size: 14 residues. Drawing the rest from reference TRBV5-6 and TRBJ2-7, the complete variable domain is DAGVTQSPTHLIKTRGQQVTLRCSPKSGHDTVSWYQQALGQGPQFIFQYYEEEERQRGNFPDRFSGHQFPNYSSELNVNALLLGDSALYLCASSLGLARDEQYFGPGTRLTVT.

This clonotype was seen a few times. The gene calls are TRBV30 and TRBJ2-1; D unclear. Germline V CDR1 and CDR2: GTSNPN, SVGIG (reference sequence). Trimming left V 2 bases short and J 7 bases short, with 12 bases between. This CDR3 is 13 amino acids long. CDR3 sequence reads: CAWSPNPQNEQFF. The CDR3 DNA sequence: TGTGCCTGGAGTCCCAACCCTCAAAATGAGCAGTTCTTC.

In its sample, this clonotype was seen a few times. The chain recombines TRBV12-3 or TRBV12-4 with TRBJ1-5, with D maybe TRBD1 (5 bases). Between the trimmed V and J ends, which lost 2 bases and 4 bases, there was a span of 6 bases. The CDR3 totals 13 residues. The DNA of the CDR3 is TGTGCCAGCAGTTTATGGGGGAATCAGCCCCAGCATTTT. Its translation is CASSLWGNQPQHF.

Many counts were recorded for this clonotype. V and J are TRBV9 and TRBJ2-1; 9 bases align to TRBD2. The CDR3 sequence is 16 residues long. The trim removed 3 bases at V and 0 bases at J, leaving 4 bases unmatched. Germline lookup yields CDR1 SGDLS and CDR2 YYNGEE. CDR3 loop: CASSGGGGASYNEQFF. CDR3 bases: TGTGCCAGCAGCGGTGGCGGGGGGGCCTCCTACAATGAGCAGTTCTTC.

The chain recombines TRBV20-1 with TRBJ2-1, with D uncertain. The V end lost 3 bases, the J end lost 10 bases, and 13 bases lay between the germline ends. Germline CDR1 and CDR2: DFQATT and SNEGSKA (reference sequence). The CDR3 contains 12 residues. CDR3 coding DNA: TGCAGTGCTAGGGTGAGGCGTTCCGAGCAGTTCTTC. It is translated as CSARVRRSEQFF.

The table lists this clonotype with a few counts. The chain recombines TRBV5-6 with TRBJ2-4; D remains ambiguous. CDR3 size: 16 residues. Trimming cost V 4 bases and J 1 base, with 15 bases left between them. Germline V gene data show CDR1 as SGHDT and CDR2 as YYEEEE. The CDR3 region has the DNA TGTGCCAGCAGCCTAGGCCCTCCCGGGGCCAAAAACATTCAGTACTTC. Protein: CASSLGPPGAKNIQYF.

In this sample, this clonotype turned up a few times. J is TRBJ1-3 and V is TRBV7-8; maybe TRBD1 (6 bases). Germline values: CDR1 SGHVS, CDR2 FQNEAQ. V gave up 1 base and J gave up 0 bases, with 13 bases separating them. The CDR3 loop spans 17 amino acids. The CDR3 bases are TGTGCCAGCAGCTTAGGAGTCCAGGGGTACTCTGGAAACACCATATATTTT. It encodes CASSLGVQGYSGNTIYF.